Below, 27 T cell receptor beta chains from the same sample are listed, as sequenced in a study of blood T cells in healthy people across ages. A second PCR, run for about 7 to 11 cycles, used a sample-barcoded 5' primer plus a J-beta primer mix. TCRdb redid the calling of the 5' RACE reads with MiXCR, one entry per CDR3 protein. In the table there are just under 900,000 distinct CDR3 sequences, 29% of which are singletons. Specimen: blood. The receptors here all came from a woman older than 75 in good health.

Points on this clonotype: One end of the junction varies from germline; a read error may be responsible. The CDR3 nucleotides are TGTGCCAGCAGCTTAACGGACAGTAACTATAGCTACACCTTC. Translating it yields CASSLTDSNYSYTF. The V and J genes are TRBV11-3 and TRBJ1-2; D perhaps matches TRBD1 (6 bases). The CDR3 is 14 amino acids. Germline V gives CDR1 SGHNT, CDR2 YENEEA.

This clonotype was recorded many times. Written as DNA, the CDR3 is TGTGCCAGCAGCCAAGTGGGCAATGAGCAGTACTTC. This sequence encodes CASSQVGNEQYF. The chain links TRBV3-1 to TRBJ2-7, with D uncertain. Germline V gives CDR1 LGHDT, CDR2 YNNKEL (reference sequence). Trimming shortened V by 1 base and J by 7 bases, and 8 bases separated the two germline ends. The CDR3 sequence is 12 residues long.

V and J are TRBV30 and TRBJ1-1; D gene ambiguous. Germline CDR1 is GTSNPN and CDR2 is SVGIG (reference sequence). Trimming pared 5 bases from V and 1 base from J, leaving 8 bases between. The CDR3 spans 12 residues. The CDR3 coding sequence is TGTGCCTGGGGACTGTCGAACACTGAAGCTTTCTTT. It codes for CAWGLSNTEAFF.

Of note for this clonotype: A junction boundary mismatches the germline segment, possibly from a read error. The genes are TRBV7-2 and TRBJ2-3; 8 positions match TRBD2. Germline CDR1 reads SGHTA; CDR2 reads FQGNSA. This CDR3 has 17 residues. CDR3: CASSLVFSGGPADAQYF. The CDR3 DNA reads as TGTGCCAGCAGCTTAGTATTTTCGGGGGGGCCCGCAGATGCGCAGTATTTT.

This clonotype was recorded at least ten times. The chain carries TRBV2 and TRBJ2-5; 9 bases are shared with TRBD1. Germline loops: CDR1 SNHLY, CDR2 FYNNEI. Trimming took 4 bases from V and 4 from J; bases not matched to a gene: 7. This CDR3 contains 15 residues. CDR3 protein: CASSVQGAALETQYF. In DNA, the CDR3 is TGTGCCAGCAGTGTACAGGGGGCAGCTTTAGAGACCCAGTACTTC.

Concerning this clonotype itself: This may arise from a read error, as a much more abundant clone is one base away. The rearrangement joins TRBV5-1 to TRBJ1-6; 8 positions match TRBD1. Germline CDR1 is SGHRS and CDR2 is YFSETQ. The CDR3 consists of 17 residues. The CDR3 nucleotides are TGCGCCAGCAGCTCACTTGGGGCAGGGGGCAGGAATTCACCCCCCCACTTT. It yields the protein CASSSLGAGGRNSPPHF.

V is TRBV29-1 and J is TRBJ1-3, with D possibly matching TRBD1 (6 bases). Trimming removed 7 bases at V and 0 bases at J, with 16 bases between. The CDR3 is made up of 15 amino acids. Looked up from germline, CDR1 is SQVTM and CDR2 is ANQGSEA. CDR3 sequence reads: CSAHLGGYSGNTIYF. The CDR3 nucleotides are TGCAGCGCCCACCTAGGGGGGTACTCTGGAAACACCATATATTTT.

This clonotype was counted ten times or more. This chain joins TRBV27 and TRBJ2-1; D perhaps matches TRBD1 (6 bases). The CDR3 spans 19 residues. V lost 3 bases to trimming and J lost 8 bases, with 29 bases between them. Germline assignment: CDR1 MNHEY and CDR2 SMNVEV (reference sequence). This chain's CDR3 is CASSFHLGGGEGKADEQFF. For the CDR3, the DNA is TGTGCCAGCAGTTTCCACCTTGGGGGCGGTGAGGGTAAGGCAGATGAGCAGTTCTTC.

The chain employs TRBV27 and TRBJ2-7; 9 nucleotides align to TRBD2. The germline V gene has CDR1 MNHEY and CDR2 SMNVEV (reference sequence). Unmatched junction bases numbered 6, after V lost 4 bases and J lost 2 bases. The CDR3 sequence is 15 residues long. The CDR3 region is CASSSKAGGPYEQYF. The CDR3 DNA reads as TGTGCCAGCAGTTCCAAAGCGGGGGGACCCTACGAGCAGTACTTC.

The rearrangement joins TRBV11-2 to TRBJ2-2; D is unresolved. Germline V lookup: CDR1 SGHAT, CDR2 FQNNGV. The germline V and J ends were trimmed by 3 bases and 4 bases, with 12 bases remaining between them. CDR3 length equals 15 residues. The CDR3 DNA reads as TGTGCCAGCAGCTTGGTAATTACGGGCACCGGGGAGCTGTTTTTT. Translation gives CASSLVITGTGELFF.

This chain uses TRBV14 with TRBJ1-1; D is unresolved. The germline V gene encodes CDR1 SGHDN and CDR2 FVKESK. This CDR3 is 13 amino acids long. V was trimmed by 4 bases and J by 7 bases, leaving 13 bases between them. This chain's CDR3 is CASSLLDRSEAFF. Here the CDR3 DNA reads TGTGCCAGCAGCCTCCTCGATCGCAGTGAAGCTTTCTTT.

The chain employs TRBV6-2 or TRBV6-3 and TRBJ2-2; D call uncertain. The germline V gene has CDR1 MNHEY and CDR2 SVGEGT. The CDR3 covers 16 residues. V was clipped by 0 bases and J by 0 bases, with 8 bases between them. The CDR3 DNA is TGTGCCAGCAGTTACTCCCCAGCCGCGAACACCGGGGAGCTGTTTTTT. As protein: CASSYSPAANTGELFF.

As regards this clonotype: Possible read error: a much larger clone is one base away. The chain combines TRBV3-1 with TRBJ1-2; possibly TRBD1 for D (6 bases). Germline CDR1 and CDR2: LGHDT and YNNKEL (reference sequence). Trimming took 4 bases from V and 5 from J, leaving 17 bases between them. The CDR3 consists of 15 residues. The CDR3 DNA reads TGTGCCAGCAGCCCTGGGATGGGGGCACGGTATGGCTACACCTTC. It codes for CASSPGMGARYGYTF.

This clonotype occurred many times. The rearrangement uses TRBV10-3 and TRBJ1-6; 7 bases fit TRBD1. In germline, CDR1 is ENHRY, CDR2 SYGVKD. This CDR3 has 14 residues. V was pared by 6 bases and J by 6 bases, with 5 bases of the junction left unmatched. CDR3 in amino acids: CAIRAGQPNSPLHF. As DNA, the CDR3 is TGTGCCATCAGGGCGGGACAGCCTAATTCACCCCTCCACTTT.

This clonotype was seen more than once but under ten times. The CDR3 spells CASSELGGSYNEQFF. Written as DNA, the CDR3 is TGTGCCAGCAGCGAACTGGGGGGCTCCTACAATGAGCAGTTCTTC. V and J are TRBV25-1 and TRBJ2-1; maybe TRBD2 (6 bases). The CDR3 consists of 15 residues. Germline V gene data show CDR1 as MGHDK and CDR2 as SYGVNS. The V end lost 6 bases, the J end lost 0 bases, and 12 bases lay between the germline ends.

This clonotype was counted ten times or more. The CDR3 DNA sequence: TGTGCCAGCAGCTTGCCAAGACACCCGTATGGCTACACCTTC. Translation: CASSLPRHPYGYTF. The gene calls are TRBV5-4 and TRBJ1-2; D gene unclear. CDR3 length: 14 residues. Between the trimmed V and J ends, which lost 1 base and 5 bases, there was a span of 12 bases. CDR1 and CDR2 from the germline V gene are SGHNT and YYREEE (reference sequence).

Comments on this clonotype: This may come from a read error, since a much larger clone is one base off. The chain is built from TRBV20-1 and TRBJ2-3, with D hard to call. Per the germline V gene, CDR1 is DFQATT and CDR2 is SNEGSKA (reference sequence). V lost 0 bases and J 7 bases, leaving 5 bases between the germline ends. The CDR3 spans 11 residues. The CDR3 DNA reads TGCAGTGCTAGAGATAGGAATACGCAGTATTTT. Translated, it gives CSARDRNTQYF.

At least ten counts were recorded for this clonotype. The chain has TRBV5-1 and TRBJ2-7; 9 bases line up with TRBD1. The CDR3 has 14 amino acids. Germline values: CDR1 SGHRS, CDR2 YFSETQ. The V gene end was trimmed by 4 bases and the J gene end by 6 bases; junction bases not matched to a gene: 8. Here the CDR3 reads CASSARDRVGEQYF. CDR3 nucleotides: TGCGCCAGCAGCGCCCGGGACAGGGTTGGCGAGCAGTACTTC.

This clonotype was seen repeatedly, ten times or more. V gene TRBV6-5 combines with J gene TRBJ2-5, with 11 bases aligning to TRBD1. Unmatched junction bases numbered 1, after V lost 0 bases and J lost 4 bases. The CDR3 sequence is 15 residues long. The germline CDR1 and CDR2 sequences are MNHEY and SVGAGI. The chain's CDR3 is CASSYSGQGGETQYF. The CDR3 nucleotides read TGTGCCAGCAGTTACTCGGGACAGGGGGGAGAGACCCAGTACTTC.

In regard to this clonotype: This may arise from a read error, as a much more abundant clone is one base away. The chain uses TRBV7-2 and TRBJ2-5; no definite D call. The CDR3 spans 13 residues. V lost 2 bases to trimming and J lost 10 bases, with 14 bases between them. Germline-derived CDR1 and CDR2 are SGHTA and FQGNSA. The CDR3 bases are TGTGCCAGCAGCTTATTATCGTGGGCAGACCAGTACTTC. Translating it yields CASSLLSWADQYF. The full variable domain, in which reference TRBV7-2 and TRBJ2-5 provide the parts outside the CDR3, is GAGVSQSPSNKVTEKGKDVELRCDPISGHTALYWYRQSLGQGLEFLIYFQGNSAPDKSGLPSDRFSAERTGGSVSTLTIQRTQQEDSAVYLCASSLLSWADQYFGPGTRLLVL.

This chain's CDR3 is CASSFSDRGKRNTEAFF. The DNA for the CDR3 is TGCGCCAGCAGCTTCTCGGACAGGGGAAAAAGGAACACTGAAGCTTTCTTT. V is TRBV5-1 and J is TRBJ1-1, with 9 bases lining up with TRBD1. The J segment lost 1 base and the V segment lost 2 bases, leaving 9 bases of the junction unmatched. The CDR3 has 17 residues. Looked up from germline, CDR1 is SGHRS and CDR2 is YFSETQ.

This clonotype was counted only a few times. The rearrangement joins TRBV6-2 or TRBV6-3 to TRBJ1-5, with a weak D call TRBD1 (5 bases). The CDR3 consists of 20 residues. V lost 0 bases and J 2 bases, leaving 23 bases between the germline ends. From germline, CDR1 is MNHEY and CDR2 SVGEGT. CDR3 nucleotides: TGTGCCAGCAGTTACTCCCGAAGGTCAGGCGCCGGGGGAGGCAATCAGCCCCAGCATTTT. Its translation: CASSYSRRSGAGGGNQPQHF.

The CDR3 nucleotides read TGTGCCACCGGAGACAGGGTAGGAGGCTACACCTTC. This sequence encodes CATGDRVGGYTF. The chain uses TRBV24-1 and TRBJ1-2, with TRBD1 matching over 7 bases. This CDR3 spans 12 amino acids. Germline V gene lookup returns CDR1 KGHDR and CDR2 SFDVKD. V trimming: 9 bases; J trimming: 8 bases; junction bases outside the gene matches: 8.

This clonotype appeared many times. CDR3 coding DNA: TGTGCCAGCAGCCAACGGGGACAGGGGGTCGCCAAAAACATTCAGTACTTC. This sequence encodes CASSQRGQGVAKNIQYF. The chain joins TRBV3-1 to TRBJ2-4; 11 bases match TRBD1. Germline CDR1 reads LGHDT; CDR2 reads YNNKEL (reference sequence). V was pared by 2 bases and J by 1 base, with 4 bases of the junction left unmatched. This CDR3 spans 17 amino acids. The whole variable domain, remainder taken from reference TRBV3-1 and TRBJ2-4, is DTAVSQTPKYLVTQMGNDKSIKCEQNLGHDTMYWYKQDSKKFLKIMFSYNNKELIINETVPNRFSPKSPDKAHLNLHINSLELGDSAVYFCASSQRGQGVAKNIQYFGAGTRLSVL.

This clonotype was seen a few times. This sequence may be a read error, since a much larger clone differs from it by one base. This chain connects TRBV18 to TRBJ2-5, with D perhaps matching TRBD1 (5 bases). Germline V gene sequence: CDR1 KGHSH, CDR2 LQKENI. There are 15 residues in the CDR3. V was shortened by 0 bases and J by 5 bases, with 13 bases between the two germline ends. CDR3 in amino acids: CASSPPLGAGETQYF. The CDR3 DNA follows: TGTGCCAGCTCACCACCGTTAGGAGCAGGGGAGACCCAGTACTTC.

This clonotype was found many times. The chain couples TRBV18 to TRBJ2-1, with D perhaps TRBD2 (6 bases). CDR3 length equals 12 residues. Germline CDR1 reads KGHSH; CDR2 reads LQKENI. V was clipped by 11 bases and J by 7 bases, with 15 bases between them. This CDR3 is CAAGAGWNEQFF. The CDR3 DNA reads as TGTGCCGCGGGCGCGGGGTGGAATGAGCAGTTCTTC.

This clonotype came up a few times. V and J are TRBV7-9 and TRBJ1-2; D possibly corresponds to TRBD1 (5 bases). This CDR3 has 12 residues. Germline CDR1 SEHNR, CDR2 FQNEAQ (reference sequence). The ends were cut back, 5 bases at V and 10 bases at J, with 14 bases in the middle. CDR3 amino acids: CASSPSGGTYTF. In nucleotides, the CDR3 is TGTGCCAGCAGCCCGTCGGGGGGAACCTACACCTTC.